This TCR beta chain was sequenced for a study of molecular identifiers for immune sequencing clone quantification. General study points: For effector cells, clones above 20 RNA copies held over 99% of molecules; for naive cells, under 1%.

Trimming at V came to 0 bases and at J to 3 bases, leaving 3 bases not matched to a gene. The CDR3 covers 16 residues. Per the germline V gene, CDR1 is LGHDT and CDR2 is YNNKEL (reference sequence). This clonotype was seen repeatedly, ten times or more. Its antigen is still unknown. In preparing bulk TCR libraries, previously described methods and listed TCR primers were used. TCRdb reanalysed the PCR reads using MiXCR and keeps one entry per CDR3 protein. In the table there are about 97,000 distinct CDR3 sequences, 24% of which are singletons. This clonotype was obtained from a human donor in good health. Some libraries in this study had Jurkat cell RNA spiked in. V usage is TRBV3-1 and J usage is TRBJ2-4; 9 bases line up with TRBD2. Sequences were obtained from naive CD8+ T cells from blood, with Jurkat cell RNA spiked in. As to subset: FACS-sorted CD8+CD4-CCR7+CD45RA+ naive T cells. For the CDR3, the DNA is TGTGCCAGCAGCCAAGAGACTAGCGGCCACAAAAACATTCAGTACTTC. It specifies CASSQETSGHKNIQYF.